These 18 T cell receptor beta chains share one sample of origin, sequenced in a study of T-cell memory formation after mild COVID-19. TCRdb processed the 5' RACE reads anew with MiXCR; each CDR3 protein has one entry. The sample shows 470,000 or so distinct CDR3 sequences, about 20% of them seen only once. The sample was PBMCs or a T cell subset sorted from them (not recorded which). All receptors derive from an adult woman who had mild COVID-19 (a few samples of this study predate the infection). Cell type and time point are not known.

CDR3 nucleotides: TGCAGCGGGGGACCGGGCGGCTTTGGCTACACCTTC. This translates into CSGGPGGFGYTF. The chain uses TRBV29-1 and TRBJ1-2, with D possibly being TRBD1 (5 bases). Trimming stripped 7 bases from V and 7 bases from J, with 16 bases between. Germline V gene lookup returns CDR1 SQVTM and CDR2 ANQGSEA. This CDR3 is 12 amino acids long.

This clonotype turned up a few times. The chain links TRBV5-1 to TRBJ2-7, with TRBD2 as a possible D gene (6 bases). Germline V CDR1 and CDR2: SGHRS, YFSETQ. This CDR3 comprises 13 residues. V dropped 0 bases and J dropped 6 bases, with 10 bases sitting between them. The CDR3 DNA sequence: TGCGCCAGCAGCTTGGAGGAGGGGATCGAGCAGTACTTC. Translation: CASSLEEGIEQYF.

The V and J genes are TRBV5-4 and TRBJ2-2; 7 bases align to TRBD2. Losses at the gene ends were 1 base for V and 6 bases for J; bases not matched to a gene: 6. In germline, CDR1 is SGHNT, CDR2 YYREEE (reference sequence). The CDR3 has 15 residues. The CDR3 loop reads CASSLRREVSGELFF. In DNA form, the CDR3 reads TGTGCCAGCAGCTTGAGACGGGAGGTGTCCGGGGAGCTGTTTTTT.

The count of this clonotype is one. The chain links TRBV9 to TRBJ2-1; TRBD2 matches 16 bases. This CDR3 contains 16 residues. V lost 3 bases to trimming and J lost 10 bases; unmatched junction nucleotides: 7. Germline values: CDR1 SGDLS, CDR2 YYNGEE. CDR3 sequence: CASSGAGTSGRGEQFF. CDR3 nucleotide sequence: TGTGCCAGCAGCGGTGCTGGGACTAGCGGGAGGGGAGAGCAGTTCTTC.

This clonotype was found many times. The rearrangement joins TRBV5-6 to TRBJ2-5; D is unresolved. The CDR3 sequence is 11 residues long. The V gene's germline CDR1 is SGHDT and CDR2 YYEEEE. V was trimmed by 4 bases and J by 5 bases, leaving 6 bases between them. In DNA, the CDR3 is TGTGCCAGCAGCCGATTGGAGACCCAGTACTTC. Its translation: CASSRLETQYF.

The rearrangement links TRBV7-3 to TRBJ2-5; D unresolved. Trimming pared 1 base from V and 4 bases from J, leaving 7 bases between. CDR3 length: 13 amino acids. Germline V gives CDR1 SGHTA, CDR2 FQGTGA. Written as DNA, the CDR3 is TGTGCCAGCAGCTTAATCGCAGGAGAGACCCAGTACTTC. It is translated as CASSLIAGETQYF.

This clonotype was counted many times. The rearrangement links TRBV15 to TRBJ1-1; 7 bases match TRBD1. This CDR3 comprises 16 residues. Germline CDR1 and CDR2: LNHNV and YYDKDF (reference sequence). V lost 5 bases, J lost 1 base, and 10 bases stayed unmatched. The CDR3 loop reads CATSPPSGGGNTEAFF. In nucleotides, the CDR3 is TGTGCCACCAGCCCTCCCTCAGGGGGGGGGAACACTGAAGCTTTCTTT.

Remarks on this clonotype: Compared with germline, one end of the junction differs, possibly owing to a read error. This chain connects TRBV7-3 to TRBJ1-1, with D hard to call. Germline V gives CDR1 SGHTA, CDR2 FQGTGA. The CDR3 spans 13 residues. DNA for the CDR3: TGTGCCAGCAGCTTAAGTGCTAACAGTGAAGCTTTCTTT. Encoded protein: CASSLSANSEAFF.

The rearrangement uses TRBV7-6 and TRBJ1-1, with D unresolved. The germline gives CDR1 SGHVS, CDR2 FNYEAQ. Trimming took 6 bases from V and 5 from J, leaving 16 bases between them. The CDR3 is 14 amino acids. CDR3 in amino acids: CASRVISVYTEAFF. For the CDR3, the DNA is TGTGCCAGCAGAGTAATTTCGGTTTATACTGAAGCTTTCTTT.

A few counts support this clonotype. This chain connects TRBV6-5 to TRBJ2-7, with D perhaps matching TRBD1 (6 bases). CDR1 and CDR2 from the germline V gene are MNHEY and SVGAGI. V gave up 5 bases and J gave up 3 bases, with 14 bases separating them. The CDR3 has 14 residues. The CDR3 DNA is TGTGCCAGCAGTGGGCAGGGGCCCCACTACGAGCAGTACTTC. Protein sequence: CASSGQGPHYEQYF.

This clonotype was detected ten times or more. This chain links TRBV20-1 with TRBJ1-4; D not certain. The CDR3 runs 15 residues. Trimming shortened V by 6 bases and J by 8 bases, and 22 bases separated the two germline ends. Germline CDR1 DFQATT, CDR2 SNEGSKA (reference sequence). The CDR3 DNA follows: TGCAGTGCACCCCCTTCCGGAGCCCGCGACGAAAAACTGTTTTTT. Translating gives CSAPPSGARDEKLFF.

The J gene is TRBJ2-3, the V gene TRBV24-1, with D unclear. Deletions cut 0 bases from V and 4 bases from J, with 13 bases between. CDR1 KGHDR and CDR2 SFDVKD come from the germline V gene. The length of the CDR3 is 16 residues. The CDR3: CATSDLNSGLADTQYF. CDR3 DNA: TGTGCCACCAGTGATTTGAACAGTGGGCTCGCAGATACGCAGTATTTT.

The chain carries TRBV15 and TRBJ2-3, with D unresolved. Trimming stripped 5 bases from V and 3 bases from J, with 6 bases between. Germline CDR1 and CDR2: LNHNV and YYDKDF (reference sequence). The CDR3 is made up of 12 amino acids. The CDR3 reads CATSLRTDTQYF. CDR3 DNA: TGTGCCACCAGCCTCAGGACAGATACGCAGTATTTT.

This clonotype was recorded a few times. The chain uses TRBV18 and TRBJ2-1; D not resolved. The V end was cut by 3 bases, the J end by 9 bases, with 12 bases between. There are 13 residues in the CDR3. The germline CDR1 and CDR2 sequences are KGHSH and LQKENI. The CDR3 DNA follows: TGTGCCAGCTCACCCTTTAAGGACGGTGAGCAGTTCTTC. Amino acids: CASSPFKDGEQFF.

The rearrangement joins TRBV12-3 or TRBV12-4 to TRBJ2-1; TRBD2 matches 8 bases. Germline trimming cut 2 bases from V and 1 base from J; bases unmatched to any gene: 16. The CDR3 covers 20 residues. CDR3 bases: TGTGCCAGCAGTTTAAGCAAGGGCGTAAGGCGGGGGGCATCCTACAATGAGCAGTTCTTC. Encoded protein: CASSLSKGVRRGASYNEQFF.

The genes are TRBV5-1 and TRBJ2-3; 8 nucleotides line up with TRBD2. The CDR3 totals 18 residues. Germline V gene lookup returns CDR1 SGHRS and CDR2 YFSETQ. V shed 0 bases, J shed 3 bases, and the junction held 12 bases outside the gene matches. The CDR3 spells CASSLGGLVGPLTDTQYF. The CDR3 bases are TGCGCCAGCAGCTTGGGGGGACTAGTGGGCCCCCTGACAGATACGCAGTATTTT.

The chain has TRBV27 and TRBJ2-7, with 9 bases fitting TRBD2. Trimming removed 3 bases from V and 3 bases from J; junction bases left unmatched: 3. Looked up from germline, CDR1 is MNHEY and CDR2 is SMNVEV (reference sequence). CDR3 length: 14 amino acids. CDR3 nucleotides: TGTGCCAGCAGTTTTTCGACTAGCGGCTACGAGCAGTACTTC. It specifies CASSFSTSGYEQYF.

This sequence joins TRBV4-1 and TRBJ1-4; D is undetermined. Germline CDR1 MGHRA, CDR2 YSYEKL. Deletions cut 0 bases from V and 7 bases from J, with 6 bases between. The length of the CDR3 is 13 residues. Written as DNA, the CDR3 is TGCGCCAGCAGCCAAGATTACGGTGAAAAACTGTTTTTT. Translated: CASSQDYGEKLFF.